The 21 T cell receptor beta chains listed next were all sequenced from one sample in a study of T cell clonality in common variable immunodeficiency. Study results and limitations: Fewer deletions and N-nucleotide insertions were reportedly seen in common variable immunodeficiency TCR beta sequences.

These receptors have no known antigen. TCRdb's table, derived via immunoSEQ multiplex PCR, lists solely in-frame clones and lacks some. The sample includes about 42,000 clones, none of them occurring once. The material sequenced was peripheral blood mononuclear cells. These receptors were obtained from a human donor with common variable immunodeficiency.

To note about this clone: Read data end 3 residues before the CDR3 end; the end is taken from the germline J gene. The gene calls are TRBV11-2 and TRBJ2-3; the D gene is possibly TRBD1 (5 bases). Trimming stripped 0 bases from V and 2 bases from J, with 9 bases between. CDR3 length equals 15 residues. Looked up from germline, CDR1 is SGHAT and CDR2 is FQNNGV. CDR3 amino acids: CASSLEPGITDTQYF. Incomplete CDR3 DNA: TGTGCCAGCAGCTTAGAACCAGGGATCACAGATACG.

This clone was observed at least ten times. The read terminates 3 residues before the CDR3 end, so the remaining end is supplied by the germline J gene. The chain is built from TRBV5-1 and TRBJ1-1, with D maybe TRBD1 (6 bases). Looked up from germline, CDR1 is SGHRS and CDR2 is YFSETQ. V was pared by 0 bases and J by 2 bases, with 11 bases between. The CDR3 runs 15 residues. The part of the CDR3 DNA that was read is TGCGCCAGCAGCTTGGCAGGGGTCAGCAACACTGAA. Translation: CASSLAGVSNTE. The complete CDR3 sequence is CASSLAGVSNTEAFF.

For this clone: The CDR3 end falls 3 residues outside the read, so it is completed with the germline J gene. V and J are TRBV6-2 or TRBV6-3 and TRBJ1-1; 8 bases match TRBD1. Germline V gene sequence: CDR1 MNHEY, CDR2 SVGEGT. The CDR3 has 15 amino acids. Losses at the gene ends were 4 bases for V and 0 bases for J; bases not matched to a gene: 4. The CDR3 spells CASSSRQGMNTEAFF. CDR3 DNA, as far as it was read: TGTGCCAGCAGTTCCCGACAGGGGATGAACACTGAA.

The sample holds many counts of this clone. A junction end diverges from the germline sequence, so it may reflect a read error. The read is 3 residues too short to cover the CDR3 end, so that end is filled in from the germline J gene. This chain connects TRBV20-1 to TRBJ1-4; TRBD1 is a possible D gene (6 bases). In germline, CDR1 is DFQATT, CDR2 SNEGSKA (reference sequence). CDR3 length: 12 amino acids. This chain's CDR3 is CSARGGDEKLFF. The sequenced part of the CDR3 DNA is TGCAGTGCAAGAGGGGGGGATGAAAAA.

Only a few counts were recorded for this clone. The CDR3 extends 3 residues past the end of the read, so its final part is completed from the germline J gene. The chain joins TRBV6-1 to TRBJ2-1, with 9 bases identical to TRBD1. After removal of 0 bases from V and 5 bases from J, the junction contained 11 bases not matched to a gene. The CDR3 has 18 residues. Germline V gives CDR1 MNHNS, CDR2 SASEGT. CDR3 amino acids: CASSEAAMDGTGNNEQFF. The sequenced part of the CDR3 DNA is TGTGCCAGCAGTGAAGCGGCCATGGACGGGACAGGGAACAATGAG.

The table lists this clone with many counts. Coverage ceases 3 residues before the CDR3 finishes, and the germline J gene fills in the end. J is TRBJ2-1 and V is TRBV6-2 or TRBV6-3; D is possibly TRBD1 (6 bases). The CDR3 has 13 amino acids. V was pared by 6 bases and J by 5 bases, with 11 bases between. The germline gives CDR1 MNHEY, CDR2 SVGEGT. CDR3 amino acids: CASSRRDNNEQFF. The sequenced CDR3 bases are TGTGCCAGCAGCCGCCGGGACAACAATGAG.

A note on this clone: The DNA ends 3 residues before the CDR3 does, and the rest of the CDR3 is filled in from the germline J gene. V gene TRBV20-1 combines with J gene TRBJ2-5; TRBD2 might be the D (5 bases). V shed 1 base and J shed 5 bases, with 17 bases lying between them. Germline V CDR1 and CDR2: DFQATT, SNEGSKA (reference sequence). There are 15 residues in the CDR3. Incomplete CDR3 DNA: TGCAGTGCTAGAGTGATCCGGACGGGGAGCGAGACC. Its protein is CSARVIRTGSET. The CDR3 as a whole reads CSARVIRTGSETQYF.

As for this clone: Read coverage stops 3 residues before the CDR3 terminus; the germline J gene supplies the remainder. V gene TRBV2 combines with J gene TRBJ1-5; 10 bases are a match to TRBD1. Germline V CDR1 and CDR2: SNHLY, FYNNEI. V lost 7 bases to trimming and J lost 9 bases; unmatched junction nucleotides: 9. CDR3 length: 14 residues. The CDR3 protein is CASNEGQGDLPQHF. The CDR3 DNA, read in part, is TGTGCCAGCAACGAAGGACAGGGGGATTTGCCC.

This clone occurred a few times. The CDR3 end lies 3 residues beyond the end of the read and is filled in from the germline J gene. The J gene is TRBJ2-2, the V gene TRBV19; TRBD2 is a possible D gene (5 bases). In germline, CDR1 is LNHDA, CDR2 SQIVND (reference sequence). The CDR3 has 15 amino acids. Trimming removed 4 bases from V and 2 bases from J, with 11 bases in between. The CDR3 here is CASSTSLINTGELFF. Incomplete CDR3 DNA: TGTGCCAGTAGTACTAGCCTCATAAACACCGGGGAG. Combining the CDR3 with reference TRBV19 and TRBJ2-2 gives the whole variable domain DGGITQSPKYLFRKEGQNVTLSCEQNLNHDAMYWYRQDPGQGLRLIYYSQIVNDFQKGDIAEGYSVSREKKESFPLTVTSAQKNPTAFYLCASSTSLINTGELFFGEGSRLTVL.

To note about this clone: Sequencing ends 3 residues short of the CDR3 end; the germline J gene provides the rest. The chain employs TRBV19 and TRBJ2-7; 9 positions agree with TRBD1. Germline-derived CDR1 and CDR2 are LNHDA and SQIVND (reference sequence). This CDR3 has 16 amino acids. J gave up 1 base and V 2 bases, and 6 bases lay outside the gene matches. The CDR3 region is CASSISGQGRSYEQYF. CDR3 DNA, as far as it was read: TGTGCCAGTAGTATATCCGGACAGGGGAGGTCCTACGAG.

This clone was observed a handful of times. The missing CDR3 end, 3 residues past where the read stops, is filled in from the germline J gene. J is TRBJ2-3 and V is TRBV6-2 or TRBV6-3; 7 nucleotides align to TRBD1. The CDR3 is 15 amino acids. J lost 2 bases, V lost 4 bases, and 6 bases had no gene match. Germline V gene sequence: CDR1 MNHEY, CDR2 SVGEGT. CDR3 bases read: TGTGCCAGCAGTTTGGACAGGCCACACACAGATACG. Its translation: CASSLDRPHTDT. In full, the CDR3 reads CASSLDRPHTDTQYF.

This clone showed up many times. The CDR3 end lies 3 residues beyond the end of the read and is filled in from the germline J gene. The gene calls are TRBV27 and TRBJ2-7; 7 bases are shared with TRBD2. The CDR3 has 15 residues. V lost 6 bases and J lost 1; bases outside the gene matches: 9. CDR1 and CDR2 from the germline V gene are MNHEY and SMNVEV (reference sequence). The CDR3 reads CASSLLLGGSYEQYF. The sequenced CDR3 bases are TGTGCCAGCAGCTTACTTCTGGGGGGGTCCTACGAG.

This clone has a count of ten or more. The sequenced fragment ends 3 residues before the CDR3 boundary, so the rest is inferred from the germline J gene. The V call is TRBV7-9, the J call TRBJ2-5; 9 positions agree with TRBD2. Germline V CDR1 and CDR2: SEHNR, FQNEAQ (reference sequence). The CDR3 contains 15 residues. The V gene end was trimmed by 2 bases and the J gene end by 3 bases; junction bases not matched to a gene: 4. CDR3 DNA, as far as it was read: TGTGCCAGCAGCTTATGGGCTAGCGGGAAAGAGACC. Translation gives CASSLWASGKET. The full CDR3 is CASSLWASGKETQYF.

About this clone itself: The read falls 3 residues short of the CDR3 end, and the missing part is taken from the germline J gene. The gene calls are TRBV20-1 and TRBJ2-5; TRBD1 agrees at 12 bases. CDR1 is DFQATT and CDR2 is SNEGSKA in the germline V gene (reference sequence). J gave up 5 bases and V 5 bases, and 9 bases lay outside the gene matches. The CDR3 is 15 residues long. CDR3: CSADLPGQGAETQYF. CDR3 DNA, as far as it was read: TGCAGTGCTGACCTTCCGGGACAGGGGGCTGAGACC.

Worth noting for this clone: The sequence runs out 3 residues before the end of the CDR3; the remainder is reconstructed from the germline J gene. The chain combines TRBV7-2 with TRBJ2-2; no clear D. V was clipped by 4 bases and J by 1 base, with 10 bases between them. The CDR3 is made up of 15 amino acids. CDR1 is SGHTA and CDR2 is FQGNSA in the germline V gene. CDR3 sequence reads: CASSSWQGNTGELFF. CDR3 DNA, as far as it was read: TGTGCCAGCAGCTCTTGGCAAGGGAACACCGGGGAG.

This clone was picked up a small number of times. The CDR3 end falls 3 residues outside the read, so it is completed with the germline J gene. This sequence joins TRBV6-1 and TRBJ1-2; 12 bases are shared with TRBD1. The CDR3 runs 15 residues. Germline V gene sequence: CDR1 MNHNS, CDR2 SASEGT. Losses at the gene ends were 3 bases for V and 6 bases for J; bases not matched to a gene: 5. This CDR3 reads CASSDRGQGANGYTF. The sequenced part of the CDR3 DNA is TGTGCCAGCAGTGACCGGGGACAGGGGGCTAATGGC.

This clone was seen repeatedly, ten times or more. The read falls 3 residues short of the CDR3 end, and the missing part is taken from the germline J gene. J is TRBJ2-1 and V is TRBV30; the D is unclear. V gave up 1 base and J gave up 0 bases, with 4 bases separating them. The CDR3 runs to 13 residues. Germline V gene sequence: CDR1 GTSNPN, CDR2 SVGIG (reference sequence). CDR3: CAWSGRSYNEQFF. CDR3 bases read: TGTGCCTGGAGTGGTCGCTCCTACAATGAG.

For this clone: With the read ending 3 residues before the CDR3 end, the germline J gene is used to fill in that end. The chain is built from TRBV6-2 or TRBV6-3 and TRBJ2-5; maybe TRBD2 (7 bases). This CDR3 region has 15 residues. Trimming pared 5 bases from V and 2 bases from J, leaving 15 bases between. Germline V CDR1 and CDR2: MNHEY, SVGEGT. The CDR3 sequence is CASSNRGGPQETQYF. Partial CDR3 DNA: TGTGCCAGCAGTAATAGGGGGGGGCCACAAGAGACC.

This clone was seen many times. The CDR3 goes on 3 residues after the read ends, and that part is filled in from the germline J gene. The rearrangement joins TRBV5-1 to TRBJ1-5; TRBD1 agrees at 10 bases. Germline CDR1 reads SGHRS; CDR2 reads YFSETQ. This CDR3 contains 15 residues. The trim removed 4 bases at V and 3 bases at J, leaving 4 bases unmatched. CDR3: CASSEGQGDNQPQHF. The DNA read from the CDR3 is TGCGCCAGCAGCGAAGGACAGGGGGACAATCAGCCC.

Ten or more counts support this clone. The germline gene is not matched at one end of the junction; a read error may be the cause. Read coverage stops 3 residues before the CDR3 terminus; the germline J gene supplies the remainder. The chain recombines TRBV30 with TRBJ2-2; 7 positions match TRBD2. The CDR3 has 15 amino acids. Germline values: CDR1 GTSNPN, CDR2 SVGIG (reference sequence). CDR3 DNA, as far as it was read: TGTGCCAGGAGCTCCGGACTAGGGAACCCCGGGGAG. Protein product: CARSSGLGNPGE. The entire CDR3 protein is CARSSGLGNPGELFF.

At least ten counts were recorded for this clone. With the read ending 3 residues before the CDR3 end, the germline J gene is used to fill in that end. This chain connects TRBV7-3 to TRBJ2-5, with 11 nucleotides matching TRBD1. The CDR3 is 16 residues long. V shed 2 bases and J 4 bases; nucleotides not matched to a gene: 6. Germline V lookup: CDR1 SGHTA, CDR2 FQGTGA. The CDR3: CASSLQGQGVGETQYF. CDR3 DNA, as far as it was read: TGTGCCAGCAGCTTACAGGGACAGGGGGTGGGAGAGACC.